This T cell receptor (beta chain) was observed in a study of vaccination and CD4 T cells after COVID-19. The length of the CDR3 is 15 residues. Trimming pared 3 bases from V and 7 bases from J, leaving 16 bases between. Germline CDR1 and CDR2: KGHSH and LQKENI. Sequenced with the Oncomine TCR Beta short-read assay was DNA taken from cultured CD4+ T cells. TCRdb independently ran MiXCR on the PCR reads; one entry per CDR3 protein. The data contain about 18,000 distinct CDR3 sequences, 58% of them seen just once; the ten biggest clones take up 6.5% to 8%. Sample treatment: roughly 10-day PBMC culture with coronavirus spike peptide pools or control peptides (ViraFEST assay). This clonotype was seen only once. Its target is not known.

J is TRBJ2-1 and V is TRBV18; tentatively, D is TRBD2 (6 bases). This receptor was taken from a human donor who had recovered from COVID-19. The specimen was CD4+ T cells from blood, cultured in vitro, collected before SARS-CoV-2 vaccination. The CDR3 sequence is CASSPRLGGGNEQFF. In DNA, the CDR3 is TGTGCCAGCTCACCCCGACTAGGAGGTGGGAATGAGCAGTTCTTC.